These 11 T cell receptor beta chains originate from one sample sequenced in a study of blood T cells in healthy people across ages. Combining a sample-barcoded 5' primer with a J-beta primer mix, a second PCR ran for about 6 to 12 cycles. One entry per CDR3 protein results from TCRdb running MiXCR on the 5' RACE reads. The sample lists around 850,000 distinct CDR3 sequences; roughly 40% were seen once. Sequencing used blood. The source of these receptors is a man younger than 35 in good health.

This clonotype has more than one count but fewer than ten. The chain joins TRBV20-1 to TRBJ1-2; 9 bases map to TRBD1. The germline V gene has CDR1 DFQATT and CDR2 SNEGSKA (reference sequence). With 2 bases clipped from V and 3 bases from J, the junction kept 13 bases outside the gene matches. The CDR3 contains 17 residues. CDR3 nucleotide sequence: TGCAGTGCTAGACCACCCGGGACAGGGATACTACACTATGGCTACACCTTC. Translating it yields CSARPPGTGILHYGYTF.

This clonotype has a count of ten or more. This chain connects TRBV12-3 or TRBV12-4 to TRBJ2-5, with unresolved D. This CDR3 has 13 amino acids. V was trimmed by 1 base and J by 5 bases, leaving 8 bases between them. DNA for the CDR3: TGTGCCAGCAGTTTAGTAGGCAGCGAGACCCAGTACTTC. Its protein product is CASSLVGSETQYF.

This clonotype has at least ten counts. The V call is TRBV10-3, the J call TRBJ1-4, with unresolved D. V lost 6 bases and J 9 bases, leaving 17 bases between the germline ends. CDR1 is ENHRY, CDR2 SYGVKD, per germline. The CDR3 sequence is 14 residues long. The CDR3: CAIRPDDIGKKLFF. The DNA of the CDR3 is TGTGCCATCAGGCCGGACGACATCGGCAAAAAACTGTTTTTT.

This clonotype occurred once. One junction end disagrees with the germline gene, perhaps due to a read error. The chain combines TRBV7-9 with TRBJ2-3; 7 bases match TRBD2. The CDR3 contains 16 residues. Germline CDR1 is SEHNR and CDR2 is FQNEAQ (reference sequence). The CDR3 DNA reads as TGTGCCAGCAGCTTATTGGCTAGCGGTGGCACAGATACGAAGTATTTT. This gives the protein CASSLLASGGTDTKYF.

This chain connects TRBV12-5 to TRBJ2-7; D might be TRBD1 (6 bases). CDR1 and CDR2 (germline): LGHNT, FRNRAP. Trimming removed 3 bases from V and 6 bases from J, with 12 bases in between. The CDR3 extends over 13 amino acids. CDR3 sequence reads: CASGFPNRAEQYF. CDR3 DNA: TGTGCTAGTGGTTTTCCGAACAGGGCCGAGCAGTACTTC.

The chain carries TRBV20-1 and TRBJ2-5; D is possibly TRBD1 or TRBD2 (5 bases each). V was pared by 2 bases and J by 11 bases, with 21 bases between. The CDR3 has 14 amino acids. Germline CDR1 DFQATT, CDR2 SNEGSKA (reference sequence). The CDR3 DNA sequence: TGCAGTGCTAGATCTCGGGGCGTCTACAATGAGCAGTACTTC. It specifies CSARSRGVYNEQYF.

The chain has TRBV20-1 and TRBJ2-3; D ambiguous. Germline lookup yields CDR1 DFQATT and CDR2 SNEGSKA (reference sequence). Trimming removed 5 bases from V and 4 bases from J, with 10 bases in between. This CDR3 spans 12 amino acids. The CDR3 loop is CSAPPLADTQYF. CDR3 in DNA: TGCAGTGCTCCCCCCCTGGCAGATACGCAGTATTTT.

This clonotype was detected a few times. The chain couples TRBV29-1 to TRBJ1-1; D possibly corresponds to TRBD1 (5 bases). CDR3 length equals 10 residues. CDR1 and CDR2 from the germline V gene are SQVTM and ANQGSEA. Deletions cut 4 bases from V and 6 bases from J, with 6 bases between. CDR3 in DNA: TGCAGCGTTGTGACAGCTGAAGCTTTCTTT. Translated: CSVVTAEAFF.

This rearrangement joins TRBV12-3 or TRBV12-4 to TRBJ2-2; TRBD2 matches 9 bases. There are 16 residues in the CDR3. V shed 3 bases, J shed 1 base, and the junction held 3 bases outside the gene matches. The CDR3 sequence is CASSFSGGRNTGELFF. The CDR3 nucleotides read TGTGCCAGCAGTTTCAGCGGGGGGAGGAACACCGGGGAGCTGTTTTTT.

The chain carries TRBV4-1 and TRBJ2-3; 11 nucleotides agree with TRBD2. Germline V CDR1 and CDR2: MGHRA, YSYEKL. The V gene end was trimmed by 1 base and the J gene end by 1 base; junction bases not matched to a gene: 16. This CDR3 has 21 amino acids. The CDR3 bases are TGCGCCAGCAGCCAAGGTTTTCGGGGGACTAGCGGATACTTTGGCACAGATACGCAGTATTTT. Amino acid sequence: CASSQGFRGTSGYFGTDTQYF.

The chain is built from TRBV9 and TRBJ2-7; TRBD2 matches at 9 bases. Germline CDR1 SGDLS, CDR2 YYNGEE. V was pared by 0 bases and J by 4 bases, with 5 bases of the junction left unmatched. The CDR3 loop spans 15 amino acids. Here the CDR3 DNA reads TGTGCCAGCAGCGTAGCGGATAGCGGGAGATACGAGCAGTACTTC. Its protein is CASSVADSGRYEQYF. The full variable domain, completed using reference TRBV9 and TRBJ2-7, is DSGVTQTPKHLITATGQRVTLRCSPRSGDLSVYWYQQSLDQGLQFLIQYYNGEERAKGNILERFSAQQFPDLHSELNLSSLELGDSALYFCASSVADSGRYEQYFGPGTRLTVT.